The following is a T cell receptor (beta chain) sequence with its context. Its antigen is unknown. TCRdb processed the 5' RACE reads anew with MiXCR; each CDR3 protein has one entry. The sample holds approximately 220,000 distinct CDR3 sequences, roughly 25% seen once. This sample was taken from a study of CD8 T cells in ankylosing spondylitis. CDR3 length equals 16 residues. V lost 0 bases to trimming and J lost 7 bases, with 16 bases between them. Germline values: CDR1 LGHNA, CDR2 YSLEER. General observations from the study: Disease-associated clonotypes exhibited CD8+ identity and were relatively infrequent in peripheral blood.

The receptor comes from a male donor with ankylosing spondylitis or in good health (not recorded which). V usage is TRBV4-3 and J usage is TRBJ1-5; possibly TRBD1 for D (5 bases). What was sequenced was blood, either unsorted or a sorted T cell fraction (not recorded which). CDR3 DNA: TGCGCCAGCAGCCAAGATTATGGGGGTTCGGGCCAGCCCCAGCATTTT. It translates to CASSQDYGGSGQPQHF.